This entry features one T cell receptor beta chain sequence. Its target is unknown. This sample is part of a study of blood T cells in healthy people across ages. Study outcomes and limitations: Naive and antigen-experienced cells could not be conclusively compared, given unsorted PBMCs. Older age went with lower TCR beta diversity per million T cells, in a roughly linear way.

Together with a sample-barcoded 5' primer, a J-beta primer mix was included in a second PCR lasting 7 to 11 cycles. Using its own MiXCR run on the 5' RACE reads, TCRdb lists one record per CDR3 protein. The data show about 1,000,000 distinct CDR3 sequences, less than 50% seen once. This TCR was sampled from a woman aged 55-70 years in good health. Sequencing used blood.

The CDR3 spells CASSYSGRATDTQYF. DNA for the CDR3: TGTGCCAGCAGTTACAGCGGGAGAGCCACAGATACGCAGTATTTT. The chain combines TRBV6-7 with TRBJ2-3; 8 bases are shared with TRBD2. TRBV6-7 falls under the ORF class, with uncertain function. The CDR3 runs to 15 residues. The V gene end was trimmed by 2 bases and the J gene end by 2 bases; junction bases not matched to a gene: 3.